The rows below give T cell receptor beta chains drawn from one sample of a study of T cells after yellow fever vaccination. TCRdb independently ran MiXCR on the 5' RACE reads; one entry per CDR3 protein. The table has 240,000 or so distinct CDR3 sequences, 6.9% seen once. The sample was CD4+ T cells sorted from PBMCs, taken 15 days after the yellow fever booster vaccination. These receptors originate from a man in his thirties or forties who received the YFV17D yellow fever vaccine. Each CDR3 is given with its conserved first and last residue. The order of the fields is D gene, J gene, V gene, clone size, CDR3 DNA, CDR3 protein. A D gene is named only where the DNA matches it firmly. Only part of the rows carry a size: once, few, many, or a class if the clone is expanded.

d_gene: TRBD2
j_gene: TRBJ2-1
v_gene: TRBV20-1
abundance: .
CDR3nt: TGCAGTGCATTGAGCATGACTAGCGGGAAGGTTGCCTACAATGAGCAGTTCTTC
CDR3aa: CSALSMTSGKVAYNEQFF

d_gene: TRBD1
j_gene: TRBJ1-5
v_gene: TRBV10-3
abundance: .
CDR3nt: TGTGCCATCAGATCGAGCGGACAGGGTAGCAATCAGCCCCAGCATTTT
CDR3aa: CAIRSSGQGSNQPQHF

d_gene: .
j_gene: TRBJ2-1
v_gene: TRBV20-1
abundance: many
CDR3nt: TGCAGTGCTAGAGGTCCCGCCGGTGGGGATGAGCAGTTCTTC
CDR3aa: CSARGPAGGDEQFF

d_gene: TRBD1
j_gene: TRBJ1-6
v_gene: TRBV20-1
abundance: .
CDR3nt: TGCAGTGCTAGAGCACAGGGGGGGAGTTCACCCCTCCACTTT
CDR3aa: CSARAQGGSSPLHF

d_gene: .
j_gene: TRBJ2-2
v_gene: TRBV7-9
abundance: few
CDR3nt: TGTGCCAGCAGCCCGGGGCCCACGGAGCTGTTTTTT
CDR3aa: CASSPGPTELFF

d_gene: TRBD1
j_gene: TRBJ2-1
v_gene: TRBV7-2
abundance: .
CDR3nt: TGTGCCAGCAGCGAACAAGACAGGGGGCGGTTGGGCAATGAGCAGTTCTTC
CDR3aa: CASSEQDRGRLGNEQFF

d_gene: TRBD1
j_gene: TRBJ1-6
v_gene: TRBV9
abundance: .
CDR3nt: TGTGCCAGCAGCCTTCGACAGGGGTCGGATTCACCCCTCCACTTT
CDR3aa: CASSLRQGSDSPLHF

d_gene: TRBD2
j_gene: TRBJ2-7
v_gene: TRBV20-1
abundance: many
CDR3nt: TGCAGTGCTAGAGATCTAGTAGCGGGAGTAGACGAGCAGTACTTC
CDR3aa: CSARDLVAGVDEQYF

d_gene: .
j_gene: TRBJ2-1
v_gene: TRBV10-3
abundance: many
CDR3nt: TGTGCCATCAGTGAGTCGACGGCGGAAAGCTCCTACAATGAGCAGTTCTTC
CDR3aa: CAISESTAESSYNEQFF

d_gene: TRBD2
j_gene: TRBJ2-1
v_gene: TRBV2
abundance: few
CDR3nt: TGTGCCAGCAGCGGGAGCGGGAGGTTTTACAATGAGCAGTTCTTC
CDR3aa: CASSGSGRFYNEQFF

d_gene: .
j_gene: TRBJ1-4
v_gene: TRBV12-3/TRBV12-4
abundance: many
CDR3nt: TGTGCCAGCAATCGAGGCTCACCAAATGAAAAACTGTTTTTT
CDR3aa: CASNRGSPNEKLFF

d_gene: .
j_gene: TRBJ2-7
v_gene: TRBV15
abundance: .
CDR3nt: TGTGCCACCAGCAGAGCTCCCGGGACAAGCGAGCAGTACTTC
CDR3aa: CATSRAPGTSEQYF

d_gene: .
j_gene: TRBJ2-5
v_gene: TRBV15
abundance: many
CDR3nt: TGTGCCACCAGCAGAGGAAGAGGGACCCAGTACTTC
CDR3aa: CATSRGRGTQYF

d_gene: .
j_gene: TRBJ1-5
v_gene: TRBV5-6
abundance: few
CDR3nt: TGTGCCAGCCACTGGGGAGGGGCGAGCAATCAGCCCCAGCATTTT
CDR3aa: CASHWGGASNQPQHF

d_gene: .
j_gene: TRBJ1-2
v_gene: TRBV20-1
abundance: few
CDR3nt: TGCAGTGCTAGACTTGACAAGAACTACTATGGCTACACCTTC
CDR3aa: CSARLDKNYYGYTF

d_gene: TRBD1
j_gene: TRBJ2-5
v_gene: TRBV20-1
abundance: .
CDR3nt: TGCAGTGCTAGAGTGACAGGGCACCCACAAGAGACCCAGTACTTC
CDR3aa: CSARVTGHPQETQYF

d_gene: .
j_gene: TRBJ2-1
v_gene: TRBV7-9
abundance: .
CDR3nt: TGTGCCAGCAGCCCTCGTATGAGCTCCTACAATGAGCAGTTCTTC
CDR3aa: CASSPRMSSYNEQFF

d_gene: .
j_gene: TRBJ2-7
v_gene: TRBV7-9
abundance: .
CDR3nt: TGTGCCAGCAGCTTAGGTAGGGTCGACGAGCAGTACTTC
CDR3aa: CASSLGRVDEQYF

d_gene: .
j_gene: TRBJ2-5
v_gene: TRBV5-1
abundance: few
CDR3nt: TGCGCCAGCAGCTTGGCCGTGGGACCGGGAGAGACCCAGTACTTC
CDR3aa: CASSLAVGPGETQYF

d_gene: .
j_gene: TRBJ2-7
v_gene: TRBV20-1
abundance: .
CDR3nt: TGCAGTGCTAGTGCCGGGACAAGGGCCTACGAGCAGTACTTC
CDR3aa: CSASAGTRAYEQYF

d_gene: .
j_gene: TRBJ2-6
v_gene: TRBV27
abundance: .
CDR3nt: TGTGCCAGCAGTTTGTGGAGGGCGACTGGGGCCAACGTCCTGACTTTC
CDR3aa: CASSLWRATGANVLTF

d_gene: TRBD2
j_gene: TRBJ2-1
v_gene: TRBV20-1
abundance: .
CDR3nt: TGCAGTGCTAGAGATGGGACTAGGGGGTTCCATGAGCAGTTCTTC
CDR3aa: CSARDGTRGFHEQFF

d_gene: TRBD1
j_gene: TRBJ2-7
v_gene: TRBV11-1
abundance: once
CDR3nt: TGTGCCAGCAGCTTAAACAGGGGACGGGACAGCTCCTACGAGCAGTACTTC
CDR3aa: CASSLNRGRDSSYEQYF